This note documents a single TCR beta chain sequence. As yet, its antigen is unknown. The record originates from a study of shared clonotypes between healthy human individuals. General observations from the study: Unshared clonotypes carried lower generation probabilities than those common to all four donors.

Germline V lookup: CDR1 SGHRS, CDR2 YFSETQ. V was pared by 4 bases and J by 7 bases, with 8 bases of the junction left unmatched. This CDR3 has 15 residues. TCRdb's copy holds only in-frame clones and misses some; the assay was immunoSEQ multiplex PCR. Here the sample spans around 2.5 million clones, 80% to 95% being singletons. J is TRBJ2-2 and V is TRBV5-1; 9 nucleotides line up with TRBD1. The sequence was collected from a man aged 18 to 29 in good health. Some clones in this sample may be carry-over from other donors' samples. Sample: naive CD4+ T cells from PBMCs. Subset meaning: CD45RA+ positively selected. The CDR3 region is CASSELQGAGGELFF. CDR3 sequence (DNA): TGCGCCAGCAGCGAGTTACAGGGGGCCGGCGGGGAGCTGTTTTTT. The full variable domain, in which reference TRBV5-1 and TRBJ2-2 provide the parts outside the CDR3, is KAGVTQTPRYLIKTRGQQVTLSCSPISGHRSVSWYQQTPGQGLQFLFEYFSETQRNKGNFPGRFSGRQFSNSRSEMNVSTLELGDSALYLCASSELQGAGGELFFGEGSRLTVL.